Reported below is one T cell receptor (beta chain). The sample carries other DNA sequences with the same CDR3. The sample belongs to a study of shared clonotypes between healthy human individuals. The assay was immunoSEQ multiplex PCR, and TCRdb's table has in-frame clones only and misses some. This table holds about 2.4 million clones, more than 80% found once. Germline CDR1 reads SNHLY; CDR2 reads FYNNEI. CDR3 length: 14 amino acids. The V segment lost 6 bases and the J segment 2 bases; nucleotides outside the gene matches: 4. The clonotype originates from a man aged 18 to 35 in good health. Sequencing was performed on naive CD4+ T cells sorted from blood. The subset was: CD45RA+ positively selected. This chain joins TRBV2 and TRBJ2-5; 9 bases agree with TRBD1. This CDR3 is CASSEDRGQETQYF. CDR3 nucleotides: TGTGCCAGCAGCGAGGACAGGGGTCAAGAGACCCAGTACTTC.